The clone carrying this T cell receptor beta chain was counted many times. The data stem from a study of early T cells in non-severe SARS-CoV-2 infection. Study-level information: Sequencing used unsorted whole-blood bulk RNA, so chains lack pairing.

As part of library construction, unique molecular identifiers were attached to individual cDNA molecules. TCRdb analysed the 5' RACE reads with MiXCR anew, one entry per CDR3 protein. Found here are tens of thousands of distinct CDR3 sequences, more than 8.5% of them singletons; the top ten hold around 17%. Germline CDR1 reads SEHNR; CDR2 reads FQNEAQ (reference sequence). CDR3 length: 12 residues. Trimming left V 3 bases short and J 3 bases short, with 3 bases between. The clonotype comes from an adult who was a healthcare worker with PCR-confirmed SARS-CoV-2 infection or an uninfected control (not recorded which). Sequencing was done on a sample of whole blood. The rearrangement links TRBV7-9 to TRBJ1-5; no firm D call. The CDR3 spells CASSFPNQPQHF. The CDR3 DNA sequence: TGTGCCAGCAGCTTCCCCAATCAGCCCCAGCATTTT.